This TCR beta chain was sequenced during a study of blood T cell repertoires in COVID-19. For the study at large: Researchers got acute and convalescent COVID-19 samples from the United States, Italy and Spain. T cells, B-cell-depleted T cells, or PBMCs supplied cDNA or gDNA.

Germline CDR1 is LNHDA and CDR2 is SQIVND (reference sequence). The CDR3 runs 13 residues. V gave up 2 bases and J gave up 3 bases, with 5 bases separating them. Study processing details: The authors estimated nucleated cell counts from reference gene primer amplification. This table comes from immunoSEQ multiplex PCR, and its TCRdb copy is limited to in-frame clones, with some not included. That table gives V, J and clone size, and the DNA gave D and trimming. The top ten clones hold roughly 36% of a sample with around 84,000 clones, around 83% of them seen once. This clone was detected once. The chain recombines TRBV19 with TRBJ1-5; no reliable D call. The source is an elderly man with active or convalescent COVID-19. The sequenced material came from peripheral blood. CDR3 nucleotide sequence: TGTGCCAGTAGTATACAGTACAATCAGCCCCAGCATTTT. It codes for CASSIQYNQPQHF.